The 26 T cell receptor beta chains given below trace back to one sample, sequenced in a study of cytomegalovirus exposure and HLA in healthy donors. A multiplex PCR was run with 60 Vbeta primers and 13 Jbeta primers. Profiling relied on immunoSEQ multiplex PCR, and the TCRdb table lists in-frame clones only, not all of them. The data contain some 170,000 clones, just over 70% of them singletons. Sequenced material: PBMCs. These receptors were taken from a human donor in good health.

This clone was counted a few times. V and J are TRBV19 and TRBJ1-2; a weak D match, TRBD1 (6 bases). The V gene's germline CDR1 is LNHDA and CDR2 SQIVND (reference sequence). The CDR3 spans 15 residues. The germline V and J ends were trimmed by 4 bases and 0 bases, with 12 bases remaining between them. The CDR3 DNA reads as TGTGCCAGTAGTAAGGGACACAGCTCTAACTATGGCTACACCTTC. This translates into CASSKGHSSNYGYTF.

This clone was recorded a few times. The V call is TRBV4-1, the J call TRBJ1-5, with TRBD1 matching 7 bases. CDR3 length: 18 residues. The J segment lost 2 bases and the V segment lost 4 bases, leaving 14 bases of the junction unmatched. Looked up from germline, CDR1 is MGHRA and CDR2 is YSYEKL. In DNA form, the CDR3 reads TGCGCCAGCAGCCTTATAACAGGGGCGGTTGTAGGCAATCAGCCCCAGCATTTT. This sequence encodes CASSLITGAVVGNQPQHF.

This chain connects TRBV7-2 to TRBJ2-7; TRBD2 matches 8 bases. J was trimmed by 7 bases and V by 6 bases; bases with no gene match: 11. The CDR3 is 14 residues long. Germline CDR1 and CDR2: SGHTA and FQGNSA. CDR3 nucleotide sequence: TGTGCCAGCAGGCCTTTGGGACTAGTTGGAGAGCAGTACTTC. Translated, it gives CASRPLGLVGEQYF. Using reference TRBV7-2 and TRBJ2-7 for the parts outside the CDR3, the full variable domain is GAGVSQSPSNKVTEKGKDVELRCDPISGHTALYWYRQSLGQGLEFLIYFQGNSAPDKSGLPSDRFSAERTGGSVSTLTIQRTQQEDSAVYLCASRPLGLVGEQYFGPGTRLTVT.

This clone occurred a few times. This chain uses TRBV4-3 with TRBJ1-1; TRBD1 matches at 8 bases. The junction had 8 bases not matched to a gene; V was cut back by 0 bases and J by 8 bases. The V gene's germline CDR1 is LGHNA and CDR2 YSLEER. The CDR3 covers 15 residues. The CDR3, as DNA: TGCGCCAGCAGCCAAGAATCGACAGGGGCTACCGAAGCTTTCTTT. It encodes CASSQESTGATEAFF.

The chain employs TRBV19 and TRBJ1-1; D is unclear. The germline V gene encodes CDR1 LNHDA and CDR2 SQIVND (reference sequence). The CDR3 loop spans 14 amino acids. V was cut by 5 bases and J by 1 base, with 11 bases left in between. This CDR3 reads CASSPGGENTEAFF. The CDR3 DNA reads TGTGCCAGTAGTCCCGGCGGAGAGAACACTGAAGCTTTCTTT.

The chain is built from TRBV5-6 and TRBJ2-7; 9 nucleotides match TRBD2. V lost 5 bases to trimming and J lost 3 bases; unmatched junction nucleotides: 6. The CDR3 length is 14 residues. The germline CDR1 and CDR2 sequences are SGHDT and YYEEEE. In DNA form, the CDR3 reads TGTGCCAGCAGGGGAGCGGGGGGAAACTACGAGCAGTACTTC. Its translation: CASRGAGGNYEQYF.

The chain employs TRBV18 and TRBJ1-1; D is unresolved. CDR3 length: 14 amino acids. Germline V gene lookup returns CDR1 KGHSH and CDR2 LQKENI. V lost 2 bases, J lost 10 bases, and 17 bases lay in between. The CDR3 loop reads CASSPGFSTRGAFF. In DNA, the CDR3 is TGTGCCAGCTCACCAGGCTTTTCCACACGCGGAGCTTTCTTT.

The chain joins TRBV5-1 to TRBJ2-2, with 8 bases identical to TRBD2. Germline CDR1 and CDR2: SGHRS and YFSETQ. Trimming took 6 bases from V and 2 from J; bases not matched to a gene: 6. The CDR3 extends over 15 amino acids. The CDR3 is CASTISGGNTGELFF. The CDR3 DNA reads TGCGCCAGCACCATAAGCGGGGGAAACACCGGGGAGCTGTTTTTT.

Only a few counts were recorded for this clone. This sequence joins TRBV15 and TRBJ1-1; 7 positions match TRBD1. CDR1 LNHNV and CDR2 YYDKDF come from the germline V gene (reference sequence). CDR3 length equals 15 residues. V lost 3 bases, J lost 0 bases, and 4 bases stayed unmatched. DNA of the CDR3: TGTGCCACCAGCAGGCCAGGGGGATTGAACACTGAAGCTTTCTTT. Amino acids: CATSRPGGLNTEAFF.

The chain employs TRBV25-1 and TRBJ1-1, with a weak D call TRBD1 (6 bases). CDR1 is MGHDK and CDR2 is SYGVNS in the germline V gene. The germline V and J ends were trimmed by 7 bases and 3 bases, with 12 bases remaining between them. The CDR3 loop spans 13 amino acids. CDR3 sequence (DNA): TGTGCCAGCAACTTAAACAGGGACACTGAAGCTTTCTTT. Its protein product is CASNLNRDTEAFF.

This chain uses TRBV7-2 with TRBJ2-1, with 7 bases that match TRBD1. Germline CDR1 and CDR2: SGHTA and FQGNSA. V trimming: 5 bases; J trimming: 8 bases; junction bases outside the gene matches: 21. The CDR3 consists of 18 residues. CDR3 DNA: TGTGCCAGCAGCCAGGTGGCAGGGGGTTTTGGCTCTTACGATGAGCAGTTCTTC. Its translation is CASSQVAGGFGSYDEQFF.

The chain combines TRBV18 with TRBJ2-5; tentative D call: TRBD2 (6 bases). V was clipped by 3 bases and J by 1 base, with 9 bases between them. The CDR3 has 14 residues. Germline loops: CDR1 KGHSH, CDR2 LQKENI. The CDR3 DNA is TGTGCCAGCTCACCGGACTATTCCCAAGAGACCCAGTACTTC. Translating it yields CASSPDYSQETQYF.

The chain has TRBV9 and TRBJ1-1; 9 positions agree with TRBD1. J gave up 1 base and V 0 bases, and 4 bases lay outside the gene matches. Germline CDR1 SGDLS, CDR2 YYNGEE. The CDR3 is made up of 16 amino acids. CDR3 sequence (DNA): TGTGCCAGCAGCGTAGGGAAGGGACAGGGGAACACTGAAGCTTTCTTT. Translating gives CASSVGKGQGNTEAFF.

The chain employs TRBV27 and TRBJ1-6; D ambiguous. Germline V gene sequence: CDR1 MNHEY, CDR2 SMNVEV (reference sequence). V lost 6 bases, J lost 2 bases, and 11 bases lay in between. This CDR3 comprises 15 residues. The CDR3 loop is CASSLTVPYNSPLHF. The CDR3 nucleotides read TGTGCCAGCAGCCTCACGGTGCCCTATAATTCACCCCTCCACTTT.

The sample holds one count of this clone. In DNA, the CDR3 is TGCGCCAGCAGCCAAGATCCCGGGGGGGTCTCCTACGAGCAGTACTTC. Its protein product is CASSQDPGGVSYEQYF. V is TRBV4-1 and J is TRBJ2-7, with 8 bases lining up with TRBD2. V shed 0 bases and J 0 bases; nucleotides not matched to a gene: 4. CDR1 and CDR2 from the germline V gene are MGHRA and YSYEKL. The CDR3 spans 16 residues.

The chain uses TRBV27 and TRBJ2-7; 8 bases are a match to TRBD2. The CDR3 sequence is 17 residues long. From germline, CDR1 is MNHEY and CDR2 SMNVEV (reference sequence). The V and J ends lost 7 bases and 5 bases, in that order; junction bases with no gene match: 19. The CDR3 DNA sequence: TGTGCCAGCAAAGATCACGGGGCCCGGGGGGGCGTGGACGAGCAGTACTTC. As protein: CASKDHGARGGVDEQYF.

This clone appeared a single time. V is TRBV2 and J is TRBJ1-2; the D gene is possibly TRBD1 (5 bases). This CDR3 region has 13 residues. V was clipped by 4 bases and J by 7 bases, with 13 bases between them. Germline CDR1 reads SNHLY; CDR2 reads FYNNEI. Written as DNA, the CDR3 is TGTGCCAGCAGTGTCCGCGGGGCAGCTGGCTACACCTTC. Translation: CASSVRGAAGYTF.

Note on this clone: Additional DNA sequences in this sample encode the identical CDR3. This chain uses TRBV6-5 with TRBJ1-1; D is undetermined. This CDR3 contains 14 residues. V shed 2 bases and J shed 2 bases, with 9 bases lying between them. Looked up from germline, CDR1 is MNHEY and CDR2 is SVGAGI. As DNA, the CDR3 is TGTGCCAGCAGTTACGGCGGATCAAACACTGAAGCTTTCTTT. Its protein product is CASSYGGSNTEAFF.

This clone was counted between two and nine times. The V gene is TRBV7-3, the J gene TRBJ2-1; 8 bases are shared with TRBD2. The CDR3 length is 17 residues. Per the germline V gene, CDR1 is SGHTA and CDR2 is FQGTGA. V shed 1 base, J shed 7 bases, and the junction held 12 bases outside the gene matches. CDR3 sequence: CASSLMGQLAEINEQFF. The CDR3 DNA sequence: TGTGCCAGCAGCTTAATGGGTCAACTAGCGGAGATTAATGAGCAGTTCTTC.

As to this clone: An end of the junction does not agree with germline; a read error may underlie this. In nucleotides, the CDR3 is TGTGCTAGCAGCCCCGGTGGTTTCGCTGAAGCTTTCTTT. Translating it yields CASSPGGFAEAFF. The chain employs TRBV7-7 and TRBJ1-1; D is undetermined. Germline CDR1 is SSHAT and CDR2 is FNYEAQ (reference sequence). The CDR3 sequence is 13 residues long.

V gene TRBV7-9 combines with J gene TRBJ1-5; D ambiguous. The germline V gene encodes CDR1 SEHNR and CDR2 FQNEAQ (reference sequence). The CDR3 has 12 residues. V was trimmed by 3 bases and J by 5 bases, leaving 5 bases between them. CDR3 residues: CASSFGDQPQHF. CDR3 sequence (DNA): TGTGCCAGCAGCTTCGGTGATCAGCCCCAGCATTTT.

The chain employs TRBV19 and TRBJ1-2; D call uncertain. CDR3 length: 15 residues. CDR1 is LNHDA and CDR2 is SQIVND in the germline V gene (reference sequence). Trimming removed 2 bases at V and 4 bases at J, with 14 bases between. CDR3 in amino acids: CASSISQNGLYGYTF. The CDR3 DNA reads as TGTGCCAGTAGTATATCACAGAATGGGCTCTATGGCTACACCTTC.

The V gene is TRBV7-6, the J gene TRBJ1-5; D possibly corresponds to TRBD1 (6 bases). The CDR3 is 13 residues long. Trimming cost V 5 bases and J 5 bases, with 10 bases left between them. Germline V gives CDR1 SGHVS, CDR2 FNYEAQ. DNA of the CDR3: TGTGCCAGCAGCCGACAGGAGTATCAGCCCCAGCATTTT. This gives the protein CASSRQEYQPQHF.

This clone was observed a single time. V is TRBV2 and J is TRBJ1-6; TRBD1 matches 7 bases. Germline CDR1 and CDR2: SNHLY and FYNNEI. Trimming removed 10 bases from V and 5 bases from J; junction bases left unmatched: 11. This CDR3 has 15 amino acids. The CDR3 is CAKRGPTGDNSPLHF. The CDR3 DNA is TGTGCCAAAAGGGGGCCAACAGGGGATAATTCACCCCTCCACTTT.

CDR3 nucleotides: TGTGCCAGCAGCCTCCACACAGGGATCTTCAACGAGCAGTACTTC. Translating gives CASSLHTGIFNEQYF. The rearrangement joins TRBV13 to TRBJ2-7; a weak D match, TRBD1 (6 bases). V gave up 5 bases and J gave up 5 bases, with 19 bases separating them. Germline assignment: CDR1 PRHDT and CDR2 FYEKMQ (reference sequence). The CDR3 is 15 amino acids.

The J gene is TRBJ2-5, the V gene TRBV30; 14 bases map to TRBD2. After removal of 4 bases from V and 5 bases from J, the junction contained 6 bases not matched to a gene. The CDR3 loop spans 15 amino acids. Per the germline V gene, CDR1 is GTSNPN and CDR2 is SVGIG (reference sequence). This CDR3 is CAWTTSGGAGETQYF. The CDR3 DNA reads TGTGCCTGGACGACTAGCGGGGGGGCAGGGGAGACCCAGTACTTC.